This T cell receptor beta chain was captured by sequencing in a study of CD8 T cells in ankylosing spondylitis (dated by TCRdb to the late 2010s). The study in broad terms: The study profiled T cell receptor beta repertoires in healthy donors and ankylosing spondylitis patients to find disease-linked TCR variants. The whole study cohort included 90 to 120 healthy donors and 25 ankylosing spondylitis patients. Peripheral blood samples were taken, and synovial fluid was additionally collected from ankylosing spondylitis patients. General study outcomes and caveats: Blood from ankylosing spondylitis patients appeared to be characterized by a TCR beta motif made up of several highly homologous amino acid variants. In peripheral blood, the disease-linked clones were found at relatively low frequencies and had a CD8+ phenotype. The disease-linked clones were reported as significantly enriched in matched synovial fluid samples from ankylosing spondylitis patients. Some motif variants were previously reported in synovial fluid and blood of reactive arthritis patients, suggesting common disease-initiation mechanisms.

Inclusive of the bounding cysteine and phenylalanine, the CDR3 is 13 residues long. Only the CDR3 portion is preserved as DNA: 39 bases, with reading frame beginning at the first base. Taken from the germline V gene (reference sequence), the CDR1 and CDR2 loops are LGHDT and YNNKEL. Cut back by 0 bases and 4 bases, the V and J ends lie 6 bases apart. For sequencing, an Illumina HiSeq 2500 was employed. TCR beta libraries were prepared by quantitative 5'-RACE with molecular barcodes. The original pipeline was this. A new computational method, built on a probabilistic model of VDJ rearrangement, was used to identify disease-linked TCR variants. The public reads were reanalyzed by TCRdb: fastp trimming at Q25, MiXCR alignment, in-frame beta chains only. Rows matching on CDR3 protein sequence are summarized as one entry with the most common DNA and genes. The V and J calls and clone size are TCRdb's, not the authors'. In all, the sample holds approximately 400,000 distinct CDR3 sequences, and roughly 27% of those were seen once. The ten largest clonotypes hold about 1% of the sample.

This clonotype was seen a handful of times. No cognate antigen has been identified for it. No qualities accompany the bases; no much larger clone lies one base away. The sequence links TRBV3-1 to TRBJ1-2; the D gene remains uncertain. This receptor was identified in a male donor with ankylosing spondylitis. The sequenced sample consisted of blood, either unsorted or a sorted T cell fraction (not recorded which). CDR3 sequence: CASSQETPYGYTF. In nucleotides, the sequence is TGTGCCAGCAGCCAAGAGACGCCCTATGGCTACACCTTC.